This T cell receptor beta chain was identified in a study of radiation and T cells in renal cell carcinoma. Study as a whole: Nephrectomy followed 15 Gy stereotactic body radiation by 4 weeks.

This sample's time point: baseline pretreatment blood. As for treatment: 15 Gy SBRT to primary tumor, nephrectomy 4 weeks later. This renal cell carcinoma was of the clear cell type. Measured with immunoSEQ multiplex PCR; TCRdb has only the in-frame clones, and not every one. The sample contains about 150,000 clones, about 87% of which appear only once. The CDR3 sequence is 16 residues long. Between the trimmed V and J ends, which lost 0 bases and 0 bases, there was a span of 8 bases. CDR1 is MGHRA and CDR2 is YSYEKL in the germline V gene. The receptor was derived from a woman aged 65 to 85 with renal cell carcinoma. The chain uses TRBV4-1 and TRBJ1-4; no firm D call. Sequencing was performed on blood, taken from a patient whose treatment included radiotherapy and nephrectomy. CDR3 nucleotide sequence: TGCGCCAGCAGCCAAGATTCGAGTGCAACTAATGAAAAACTGTTTTTT. As protein: CASSQDSSATNEKLFF.